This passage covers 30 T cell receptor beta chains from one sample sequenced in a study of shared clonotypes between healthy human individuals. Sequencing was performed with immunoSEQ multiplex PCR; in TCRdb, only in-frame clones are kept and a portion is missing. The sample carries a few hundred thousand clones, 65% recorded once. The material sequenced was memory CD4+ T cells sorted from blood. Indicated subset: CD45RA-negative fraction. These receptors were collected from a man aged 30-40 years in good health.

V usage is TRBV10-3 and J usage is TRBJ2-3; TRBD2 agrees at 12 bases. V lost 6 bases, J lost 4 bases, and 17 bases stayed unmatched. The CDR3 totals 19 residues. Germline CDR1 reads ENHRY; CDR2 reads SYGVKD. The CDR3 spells CAISDGLASGRAGSDTQYF. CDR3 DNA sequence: TGTGCCATCAGCGATGGCTTGGCTAGCGGGAGGGCCGGGTCAGATACGCAGTATTTT.

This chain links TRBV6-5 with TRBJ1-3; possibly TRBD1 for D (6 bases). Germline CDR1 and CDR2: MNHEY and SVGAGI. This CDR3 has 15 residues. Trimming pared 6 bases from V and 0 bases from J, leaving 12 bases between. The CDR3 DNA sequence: TGTGCCAGCAGCAGACAGGTAGACTCTGGAAACACCATATATTTT. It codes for CASSRQVDSGNTIYF.

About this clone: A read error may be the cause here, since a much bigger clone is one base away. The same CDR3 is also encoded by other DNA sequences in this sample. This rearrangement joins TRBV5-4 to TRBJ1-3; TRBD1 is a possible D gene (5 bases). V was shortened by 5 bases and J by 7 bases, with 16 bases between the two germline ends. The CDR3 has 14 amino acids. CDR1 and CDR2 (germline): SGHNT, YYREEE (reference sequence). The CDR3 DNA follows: TGTGCCAGCAGTTGGGCCGGGGCCCCCAACACCATATATTTT. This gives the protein CASSWAGAPNTIYF. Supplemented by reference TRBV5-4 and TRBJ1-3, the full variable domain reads ETGVTQSPTHLIKTRGQQVTLRCSSQSGHNTVSWYQQALGQGPQFIFQYYREEENGRGNFPPRFSGLQFPNYSSELNVNALELDDSALYLCASSWAGAPNTIYFGEGSWLTVV.

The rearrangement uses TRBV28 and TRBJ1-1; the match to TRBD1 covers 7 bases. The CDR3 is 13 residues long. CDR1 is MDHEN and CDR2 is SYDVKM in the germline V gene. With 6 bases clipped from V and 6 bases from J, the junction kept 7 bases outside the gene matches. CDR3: CASRLDRVSEAFF. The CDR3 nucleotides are TGTGCCAGCAGATTAGACAGGGTCTCTGAAGCTTTCTTT. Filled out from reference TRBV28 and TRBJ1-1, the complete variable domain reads DVKVTQSSRYLVKRTGEKVFLECVQDMDHENMFWYRQDPGLGLRLIYFSYDVKMKEKGDIPEGYSVSREKKERFSLILESASTNQTSMYLCASRLDRVSEAFFGQGTRLTVV.

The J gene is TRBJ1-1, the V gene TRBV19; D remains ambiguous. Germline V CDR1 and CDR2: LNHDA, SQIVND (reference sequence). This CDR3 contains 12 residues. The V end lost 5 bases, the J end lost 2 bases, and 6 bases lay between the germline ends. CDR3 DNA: TGTGCCAGTAGTGCAGACAACACTGAAGCTTTCTTT. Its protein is CASSADNTEAFF.

The CDR3 region is CASSLTGRPDNEQFF. The DNA for the CDR3 is TGTGCCAGCAGCTTAACGGGGCGCCCCGACAATGAGCAGTTCTTC. This sequence joins TRBV7-3 and TRBJ2-1; D is possibly TRBD1 (5 bases). The V end lost 0 bases, the J end lost 5 bases, and 11 bases lay between the germline ends. This CDR3 is built from 15 residues. Germline lookup yields CDR1 SGHTA and CDR2 FQGTGA.

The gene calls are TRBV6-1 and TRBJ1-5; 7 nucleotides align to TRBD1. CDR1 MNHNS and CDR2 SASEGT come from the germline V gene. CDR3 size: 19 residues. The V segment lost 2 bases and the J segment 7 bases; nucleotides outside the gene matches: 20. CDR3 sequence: CASSENLGGGVGIVQPQHF. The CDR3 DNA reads TGTGCCAGCAGTGAAAACCTAGGAGGGGGCGTCGGGATTGTACAGCCCCAGCATTTT.

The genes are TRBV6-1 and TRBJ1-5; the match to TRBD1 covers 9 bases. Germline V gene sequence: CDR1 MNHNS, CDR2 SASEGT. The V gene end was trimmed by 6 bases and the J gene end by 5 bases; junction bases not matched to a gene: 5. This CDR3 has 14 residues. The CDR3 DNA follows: TGTGCCAGCAGACCGGGACAGGGTTATCAGCCCCAGCATTTT. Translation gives CASRPGQGYQPQHF.

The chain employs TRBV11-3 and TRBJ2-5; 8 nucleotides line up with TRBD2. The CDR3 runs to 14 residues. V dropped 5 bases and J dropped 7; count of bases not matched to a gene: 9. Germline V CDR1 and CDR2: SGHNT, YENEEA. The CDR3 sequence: CASSPGGSGGTQYF. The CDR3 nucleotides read TGTGCCAGCAGCCCCGGGGGCAGCGGGGGGACCCAGTACTTC.

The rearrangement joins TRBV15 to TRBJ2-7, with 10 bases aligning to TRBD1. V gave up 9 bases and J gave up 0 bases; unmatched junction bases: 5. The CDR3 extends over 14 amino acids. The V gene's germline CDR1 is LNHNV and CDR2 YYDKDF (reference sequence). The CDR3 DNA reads TGTGCCACTGGACAGGGGGAAGTCTCCTACGAGCAGTACTTC. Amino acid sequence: CATGQGEVSYEQYF.

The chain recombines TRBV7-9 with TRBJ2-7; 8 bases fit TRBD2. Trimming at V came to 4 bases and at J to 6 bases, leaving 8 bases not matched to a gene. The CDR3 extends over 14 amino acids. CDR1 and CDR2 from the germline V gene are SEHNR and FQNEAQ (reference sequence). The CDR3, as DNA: TGTGCCAGCAGCTCTGACGGACTAGCCAGCGAGCAGTACTTC. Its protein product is CASSSDGLASEQYF. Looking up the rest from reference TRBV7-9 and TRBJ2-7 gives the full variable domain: DTGVSQNPRHKITKRGQNVTFRCDPISEHNRLYWYRQTLGQGPEFLTYFQNEAQLEKSRLLSDRFSAERPKGSFSTLEIQRTEQGDSAMYLCASSSDGLASEQYFGPGTRLTVT.

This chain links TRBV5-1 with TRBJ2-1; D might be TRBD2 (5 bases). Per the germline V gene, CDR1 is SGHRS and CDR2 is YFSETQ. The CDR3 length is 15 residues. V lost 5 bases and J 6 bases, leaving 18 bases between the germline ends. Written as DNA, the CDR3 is TGCGCCAGCAGATCAATAGCGTTGGGGATCAATGAGCAGTTCTTC. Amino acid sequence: CASRSIALGINEQFF. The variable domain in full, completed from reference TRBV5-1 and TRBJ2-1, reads KAGVTQTPRYLIKTRGQQVTLSCSPISGHRSVSWYQQTPGQGLQFLFEYFSETQRNKGNFPGRFSGRQFSNSRSEMNVSTLELGDSALYLCASRSIALGINEQFFGPGTRLTVL.

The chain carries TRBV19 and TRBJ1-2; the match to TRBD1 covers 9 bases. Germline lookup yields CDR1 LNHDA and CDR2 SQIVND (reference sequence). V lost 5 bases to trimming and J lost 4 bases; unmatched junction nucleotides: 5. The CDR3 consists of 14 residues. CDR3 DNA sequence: TGTGCCAGTAGTTTCGGGACAGGGACCTATGGCTACACCTTC. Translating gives CASSFGTGTYGYTF.

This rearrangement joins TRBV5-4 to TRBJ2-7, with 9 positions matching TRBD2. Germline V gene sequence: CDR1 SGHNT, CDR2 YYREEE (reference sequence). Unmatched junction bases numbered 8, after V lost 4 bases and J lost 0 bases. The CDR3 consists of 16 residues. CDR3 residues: CASSSGLARSSYEQYF. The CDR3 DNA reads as TGTGCCAGCAGCAGCGGACTAGCGCGTAGCTCCTACGAGCAGTACTTC.

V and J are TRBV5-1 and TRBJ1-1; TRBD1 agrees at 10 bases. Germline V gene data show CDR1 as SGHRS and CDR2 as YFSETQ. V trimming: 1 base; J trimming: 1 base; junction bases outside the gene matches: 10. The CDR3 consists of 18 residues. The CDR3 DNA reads TGCGCCAGCAGCTTGATGGGACAGGGGTTTTCCAGGAACACTGAAGCTTTCTTT. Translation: CASSLMGQGFSRNTEAFF.

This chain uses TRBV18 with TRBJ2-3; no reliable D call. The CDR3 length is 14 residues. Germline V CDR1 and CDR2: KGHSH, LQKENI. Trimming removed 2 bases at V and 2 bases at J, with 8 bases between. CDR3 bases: TGTGCCAGCTCACCAATCCCAGTCACAGATACGCAGTATTTT. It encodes CASSPIPVTDTQYF. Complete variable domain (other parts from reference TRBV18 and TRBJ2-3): NAGVMQNPRHLVRRRGQEARLRCSPMKGHSHVYWYRQLPEEGLKFMVYLQKENIIDESGMPKERFSAEFPKEGPSILRIQQVVRGDSAAYFCASSPIPVTDTQYFGPGTRLTVL.

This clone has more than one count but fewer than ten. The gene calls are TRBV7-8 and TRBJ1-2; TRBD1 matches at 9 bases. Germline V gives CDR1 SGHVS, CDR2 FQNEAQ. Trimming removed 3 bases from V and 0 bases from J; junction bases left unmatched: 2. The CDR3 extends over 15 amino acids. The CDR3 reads CASSFTGGTNYGYTF. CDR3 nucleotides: TGTGCCAGCAGCTTCACAGGGGGCACTAACTATGGCTACACCTTC.

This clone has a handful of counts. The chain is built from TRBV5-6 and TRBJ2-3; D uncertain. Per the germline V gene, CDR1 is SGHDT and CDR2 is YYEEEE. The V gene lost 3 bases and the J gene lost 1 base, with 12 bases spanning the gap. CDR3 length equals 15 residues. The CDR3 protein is CASSSAPLGTDTQYF. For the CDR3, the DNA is TGTGCCAGCAGCTCCGCCCCCCTTGGCACAGATACGCAGTATTTT.

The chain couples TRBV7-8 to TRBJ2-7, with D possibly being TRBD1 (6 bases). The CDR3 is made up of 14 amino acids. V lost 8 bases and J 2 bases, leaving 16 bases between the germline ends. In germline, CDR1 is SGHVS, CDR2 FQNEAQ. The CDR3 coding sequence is TGTGCCAGCTCCAAGGGACAAAGAACCTACGAGCAGTACTTC. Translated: CASSKGQRTYEQYF.

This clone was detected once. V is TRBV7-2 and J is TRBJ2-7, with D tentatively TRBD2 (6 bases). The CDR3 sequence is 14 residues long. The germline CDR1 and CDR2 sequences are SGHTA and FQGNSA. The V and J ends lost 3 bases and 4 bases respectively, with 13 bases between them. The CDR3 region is CASSFRGGGYEQYF. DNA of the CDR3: TGTGCCAGCAGCTTCCGTGGAGGAGGGTACGAGCAGTACTTC.

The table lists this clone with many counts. The CDR3 loop reads CASSSGLAGGWENEQFF. The CDR3 DNA reads as TGCGCCAGCAGTTCCGGACTAGCGGGAGGTTGGGAAAATGAGCAGTTCTTC. This sequence joins TRBV10-1 and TRBJ2-1; 14 bases are a match to TRBD2. CDR1 is WNHNN and CDR2 is SYGVQD in the germline V gene (reference sequence). The CDR3 consists of 17 residues. V was pared by 5 bases and J by 7 bases, with 10 bases of the junction left unmatched.

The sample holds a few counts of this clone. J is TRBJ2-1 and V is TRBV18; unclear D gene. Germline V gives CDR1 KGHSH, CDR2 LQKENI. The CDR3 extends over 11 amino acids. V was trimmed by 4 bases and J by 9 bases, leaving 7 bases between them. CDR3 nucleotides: TGTGCCAGCTCACTCGATGGTGAGCAGTTCTTC. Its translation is CASSLDGEQFF.

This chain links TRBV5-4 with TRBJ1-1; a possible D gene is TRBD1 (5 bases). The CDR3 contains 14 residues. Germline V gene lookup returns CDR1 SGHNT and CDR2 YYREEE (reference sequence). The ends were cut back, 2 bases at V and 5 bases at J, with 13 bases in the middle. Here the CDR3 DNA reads TGTGCCAGCAGCTTCACCGGGACCCCGACTGAAGCTTTCTTT. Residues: CASSFTGTPTEAFF.

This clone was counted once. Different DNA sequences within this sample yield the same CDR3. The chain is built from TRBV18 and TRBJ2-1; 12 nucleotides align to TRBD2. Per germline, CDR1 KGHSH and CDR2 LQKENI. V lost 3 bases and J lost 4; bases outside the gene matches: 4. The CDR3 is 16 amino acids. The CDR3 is CASSPGLAGHYNEQFF. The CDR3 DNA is TGTGCCAGCTCACCGGGACTAGCGGGCCATTACAATGAGCAGTTCTTC.

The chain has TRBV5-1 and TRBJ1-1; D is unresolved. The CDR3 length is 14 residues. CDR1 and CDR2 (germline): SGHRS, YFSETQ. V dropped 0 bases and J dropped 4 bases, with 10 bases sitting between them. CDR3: CASSLDLGGTEAFF. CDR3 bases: TGCGCCAGCAGCTTGGATCTGGGAGGCACTGAAGCTTTCTTT. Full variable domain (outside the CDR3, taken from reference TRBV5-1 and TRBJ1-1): KAGVTQTPRYLIKTRGQQVTLSCSPISGHRSVSWYQQTPGQGLQFLFEYFSETQRNKGNFPGRFSGRQFSNSRSEMNVSTLELGDSALYLCASSLDLGGTEAFFGQGTRLTVV.

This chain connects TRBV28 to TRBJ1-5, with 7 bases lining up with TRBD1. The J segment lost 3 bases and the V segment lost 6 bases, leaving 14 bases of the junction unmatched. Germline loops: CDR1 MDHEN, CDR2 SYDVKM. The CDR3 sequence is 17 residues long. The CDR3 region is CASRSPTGEGFNQPQHF. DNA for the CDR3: TGTGCCAGCAGATCGCCTACAGGGGAGGGGTTCAATCAGCCCCAGCATTTT.

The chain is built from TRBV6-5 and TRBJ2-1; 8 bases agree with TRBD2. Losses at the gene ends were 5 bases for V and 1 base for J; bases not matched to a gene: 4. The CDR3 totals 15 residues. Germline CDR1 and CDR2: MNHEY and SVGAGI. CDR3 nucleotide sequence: TGTGCCAGCAGTCTAGGCGGGAGGTCCTACAATGAGCAGTTCTTC. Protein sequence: CASSLGGRSYNEQFF.

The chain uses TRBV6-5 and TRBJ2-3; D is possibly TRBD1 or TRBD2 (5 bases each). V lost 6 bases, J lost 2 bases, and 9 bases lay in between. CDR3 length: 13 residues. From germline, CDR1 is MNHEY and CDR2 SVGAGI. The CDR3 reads CASRYGTTDTQYF. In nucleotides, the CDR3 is TGTGCCAGCAGGTACGGGACCACAGATACGCAGTATTTT.

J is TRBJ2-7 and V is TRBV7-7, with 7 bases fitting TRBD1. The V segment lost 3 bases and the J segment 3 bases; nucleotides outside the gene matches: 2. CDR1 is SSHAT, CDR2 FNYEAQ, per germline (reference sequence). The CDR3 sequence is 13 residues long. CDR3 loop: CASSLGQIYEQYF. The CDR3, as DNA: TGTGCCAGCAGCTTGGGACAGATCTACGAGCAGTACTTC.

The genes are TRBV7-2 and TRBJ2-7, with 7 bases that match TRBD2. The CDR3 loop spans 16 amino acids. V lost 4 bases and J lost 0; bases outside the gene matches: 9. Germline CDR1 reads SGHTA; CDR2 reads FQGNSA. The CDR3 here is CASSYGLLAVSYEQYF. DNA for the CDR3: TGTGCCAGCAGCTATGGGCTCCTAGCGGTCTCCTACGAGCAGTACTTC.